A selection of T cell receptor beta chains follows, all from one sample in a study of T cell responses to AZD1222 COVID-19 vaccine. The assay was immunoSEQ multiplex PCR, and TCRdb's table has in-frame clones only and misses some. Among over 45,000 clones listed, roughly 90% were seen once. The material sequenced was peripheral blood, taken 28 days after the second AZD1222 dose. These receptors originate from an adult who received the AZD1222 COVID-19 vaccine. CDR3s include the opening cysteine and the closing phenylalanine or tryptophan. The D gene is left open where the match is weak.

V	J	D	CDR3
TRBV9	TRBJ2-2	NA	CASSVNLLTFGNTGELFF
TRBV7-8	TRBJ2-2	NA	CASSLDRATGELFF
TRBV30	TRBJ1-2	NA	CAWDFTGSYGYTF
TRBV5-6	TRBJ1-4	NA	CASSPGLFYEKLFF
TRBV6-5	TRBJ1-5	TRBD1	CASRQGMYSNQPQHF
TRBV11-1	TRBJ2-1	TRBD2	CASSPGWEGEQFF
TRBV2	TRBJ1-5	NA	CASSVQGGRSNQPQHF
TRBV7-2	TRBJ1-4	NA	CASSLGGAREKLFF
TRBV19	TRBJ2-7	NA	CASSQTATYEQYF
TRBV2	TRBJ2-2	NA	CASRNGENTGELFF
TRBV4-3	TRBJ2-5	NA	CASSEIRAPQETQYF
TRBV7-2	TRBJ2-6	NA	CASTGDPGANVLTF
TRBV5-5	TRBJ2-7	NA	CASSLARISYEQYF
TRBV30	TRBJ2-1	NA	CAWSPRVKQFF
TRBV5-1	TRBJ2-2	TRBD1	CASSYSGTGGTGELFF
TRBV7-2	TRBJ2-6	NA	CASTRQAGLGEGANVLTF